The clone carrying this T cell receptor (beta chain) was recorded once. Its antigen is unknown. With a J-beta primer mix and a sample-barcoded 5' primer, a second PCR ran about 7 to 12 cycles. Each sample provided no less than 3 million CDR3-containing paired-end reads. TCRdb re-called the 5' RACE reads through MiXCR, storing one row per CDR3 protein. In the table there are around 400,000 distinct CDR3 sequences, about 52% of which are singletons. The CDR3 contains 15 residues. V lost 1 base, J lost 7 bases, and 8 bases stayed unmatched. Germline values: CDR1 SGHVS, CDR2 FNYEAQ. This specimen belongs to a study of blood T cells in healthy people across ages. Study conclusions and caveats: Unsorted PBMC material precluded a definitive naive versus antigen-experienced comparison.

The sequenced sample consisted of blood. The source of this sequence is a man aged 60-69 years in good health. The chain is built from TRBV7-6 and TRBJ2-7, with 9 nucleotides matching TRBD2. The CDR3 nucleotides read TGTGCCAGCAGCTTAGTGGGACTAGCTTTCAATGAGCAGTACTTC. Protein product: CASSLVGLAFNEQYF.